The clone carrying this TCR beta chain was seen once. The source of the sample is a study of CD8 T cells in Susac syndrome. Study at large: At blood draw, Susac syndrome patients were therapy-naive, on corticosteroids, or on intravenous immunoglobulin alone.

V lost 6 bases and J lost 4, with 13 bases in between. The CDR3 sequence is 14 residues long. With random hexamers, roughly 0.45 to 1 ug RNA was reverse transcribed. TCRdb re-analysed the immunoSEQ multiplex PCR reads in MiXCR, keeping a single row per CDR3 protein. The table lists about 140,000 distinct CDR3 sequences, 85% to 95% of them singletons. This clonotype originated in a human donor with Susac syndrome. V and J are TRBV12-3 or TRBV12-4 and TRBJ1-3, with D maybe TRBD1 (5 bases). What was sequenced was CD4+ T cells from PBMCs. The CDR3 protein is CASSRGQTGNTIYF. The CDR3, as DNA: TGTGCCAGCAGCCGTGGACAAACGGGAAACACCATATATTTT.